This T cell receptor beta chain was found in a study of molecular identifiers for immune sequencing clone quantification. Study overall: Four of five RNA aliquots from approximately 20,000 or 98,000 naive CD8 T cells were sequenced. Study-wide results and caveats: One cell's worth of spiked Jurkat TCR RNA was reportedly detectable among about a million naive cells.

Based on a CD8+CD4-CCR7+CD45RA+ profile, naive CD8 T cells were sorted. In TCRdb, the PCR reads were re-called with MiXCR into one record per CDR3 protein. The table lists about 640,000 distinct CDR3 sequences, approximately 20% of them singletons. This CDR3 has 15 residues. In germline, CDR1 is SGDLS, CDR2 YYNGEE. V lost 1 base to trimming and J lost 0 bases; unmatched junction nucleotides: 2. This clonotype was seen ten or more times. Its antigen is not known. The chain is built from TRBV9 and TRBJ1-1; 8 nucleotides match TRBD1. The receptor was derived from a human donor in good health. Some libraries in this study had Jurkat cell RNA spiked in. The material sequenced was naive CD8+ T cells from blood, with Jurkat cell RNA spiked in. Subset described: FACS-sorted CD8+CD4-CCR7+CD45RA+ naive T cells. CDR3 DNA sequence: TGTGCCAGCAGCGTATCGGACAGGGTGAACACTGAAGCTTTCTTT. Amino acid sequence: CASSVSDRVNTEAFF. Supplemented by reference TRBV9 and TRBJ1-1, the full variable domain reads DSGVTQTPKHLITATGQRVTLRCSPRSGDLSVYWYQQSLDQGLQFLIQYYNGEERAKGNILERFSAQQFPDLHSELNLSSLELGDSALYFCASSVSDRVNTEAFFGQGTRLTVV.